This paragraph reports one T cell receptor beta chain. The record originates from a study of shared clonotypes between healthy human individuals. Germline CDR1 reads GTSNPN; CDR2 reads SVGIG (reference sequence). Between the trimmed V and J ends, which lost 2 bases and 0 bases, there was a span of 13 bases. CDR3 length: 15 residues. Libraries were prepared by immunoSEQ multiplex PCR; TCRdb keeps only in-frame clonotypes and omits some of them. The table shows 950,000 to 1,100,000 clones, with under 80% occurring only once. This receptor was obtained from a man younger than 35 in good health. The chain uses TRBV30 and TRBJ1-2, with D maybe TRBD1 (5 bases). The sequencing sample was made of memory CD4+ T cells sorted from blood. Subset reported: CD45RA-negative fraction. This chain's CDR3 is CAWSPGTAPNYGYTF. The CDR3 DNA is TGTGCCTGGAGTCCTGGGACGGCGCCTAACTATGGCTACACCTTC. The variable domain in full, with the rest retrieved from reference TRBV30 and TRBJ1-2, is SQTIHQWPATLVQPVGSPLSLECTVEGTSNPNLYWYRQAAGRGLQLLFYSVGIGQISSEVPQNLSASRPQDRQFILSSKKLLLSDSGFYLCAWSPGTAPNYGYTFGSGTRLTVV.